This passage covers 3 T cell receptor beta chains from one sample sequenced in a study of blood T cell repertoires in COVID-19. Assay: immunoSEQ multiplex PCR; the TCRdb copy retains only in-frame clones and omits some. The table includes about 130,000 clones, approximately 82% detected once. Material: peripheral blood. The origin of the receptors is a woman in her forties or fifties with acute or convalescent COVID-19.

This chain uses TRBV15 with TRBJ2-1; 7 positions match TRBD2. There are 15 residues in the CDR3. V gave up 3 bases and J gave up 8 bases; unmatched junction bases: 10. Germline lookup yields CDR1 LNHNV and CDR2 YYDKDF (reference sequence). CDR3 DNA sequence: TGTGCCACCAGCAGGGGGGGGTCCGAGGCCTATGAGCAGTTCTTC. Its protein product is CATSRGGSEAYEQFF.

The chain has TRBV2 and TRBJ1-2, with D perhaps matching TRBD1 (6 bases). CDR3 length: 14 residues. V dropped 6 bases and J dropped 0 bases, with 11 bases sitting between them. CDR1 is SNHLY and CDR2 is FYNNEI in the germline V gene. The CDR3 loop is CASSADSPNYGYTF. In DNA form, the CDR3 reads TGTGCCAGCAGCGCGGACAGTCCTAACTATGGCTACACCTTC.

This chain links TRBV2 with TRBJ1-1; weak D call: TRBD1 (6 bases). V was cut by 6 bases and J by 2 bases, with 16 bases left in between. Germline-derived CDR1 and CDR2 are SNHLY and FYNNEI. The CDR3 totals 15 residues. The CDR3: CASRLLDSANTEAFF. As DNA, the CDR3 is TGTGCCAGCAGGCTCTTGGACAGCGCAAACACTGAAGCTTTCTTT.